Below are 20 T cell receptor beta chains sequenced from a single sample in a study of CD8 T cells in ankylosing spondylitis. The study, taken as a whole, reports: Characteristic, it appeared, of ankylosing spondylitis blood was a TCR beta motif of roughly 8 highly homologous variants.

No antigens are known for them. TCRdb re-called the 5' RACE reads with MiXCR, one entry per CDR3 protein. The sample lists hundreds of thousands of distinct CDR3 sequences; approximately 10% were seen once. Sequenced input: blood, either unsorted or a sorted T cell fraction (not recorded which). The origin of the receptors is a male donor with ankylosing spondylitis.

CDR3 loop: CASTEGAENYGYTF. The CDR3 nucleotides read TGTGCCAGCACCGAAGGCGCGGAGAACTATGGCTACACCTTC. The V and J genes are TRBV12-3 or TRBV12-4 and TRBJ1-2, with D unclear. The CDR3 covers 14 residues. The germline V and J ends were trimmed by 7 bases and 2 bases, with 14 bases remaining between them.

The chain links TRBV7-9 to TRBJ2-3, with TRBD1 identical over 8 bases. V was clipped by 5 bases and J by 2 bases; unmatched bases: 6. The CDR3 runs 15 residues. Per the germline V gene, CDR1 is SEHNR and CDR2 is FQNEAQ (reference sequence). The CDR3 region is CASSPDRVNTDTQYF. The CDR3 nucleotides are TGTGCCAGCAGCCCGGACAGGGTTAACACAGATACGCAGTATTTT.

This clonotype occurred a few times. The chain recombines TRBV20-1 with TRBJ2-4, with 12 bases fitting TRBD2. Looked up from germline, CDR1 is DFQATT and CDR2 is SNEGSKA (reference sequence). V lost 3 bases to trimming and J lost 7 bases; unmatched junction nucleotides: 7. The CDR3 extends over 15 amino acids. This CDR3 is CSASASGRAGNIQYF. CDR3 bases: TGCAGTGCTAGCGCTAGCGGGAGGGCGGGGAACATTCAGTACTTC.

J is TRBJ2-1 and V is TRBV7-2; D is possibly TRBD2 (6 bases). Germline V gives CDR1 SGHTA, CDR2 FQGNSA. The CDR3 is 14 residues long. The ends were cut back, 3 bases at V and 6 bases at J, with 12 bases in the middle. This CDR3 reads CASSFRGGVNEQFF. The CDR3 DNA sequence: TGTGCCAGCAGCTTTAGGGGCGGGGTCAATGAGCAGTTCTTC. Based on the CDR3 plus reference TRBV7-2 and TRBJ2-1, the full variable domain is GAGVSQSPSNKVTEKGKDVELRCDPISGHTALYWYRQSLGQGLEFLIYFQGNSAPDKSGLPSDRFSAERTGGSVSTLTIQRTQQEDSAVYLCASSFRGGVNEQFFGPGTRLTVL.

This chain connects TRBV9 to TRBJ1-5, with D maybe TRBD1 (6 bases). V lost 3 bases, J lost 7 bases, and 14 bases lay in between. The CDR3 runs 14 residues. The germline gives CDR1 SGDLS, CDR2 YYNGEE. In DNA form, the CDR3 reads TGTGCCAGCAGCGCACAGGGTTCTCAACAGCCCCAGCATTTT. Its protein product is CASSAQGSQQPQHF.

This clonotype was counted between two and nine times. The chain couples TRBV5-1 to TRBJ2-3; 13 nucleotides match TRBD2. With 4 bases clipped from V and 5 bases from J, the junction kept 13 bases outside the gene matches. Germline V gives CDR1 SGHRS, CDR2 YFSETQ. There are 18 residues in the CDR3. The CDR3 bases are TGCGCCAGCAGCCCAACAGGGACTAGCGGGACGACTAAAGATACGCAGTATTTT. This gives the protein CASSPTGTSGTTKDTQYF.

In regard to this clonotype: The junction shows a germline mismatch at one end, possibly a read error. The rearrangement links TRBV7-7 to TRBJ2-1; the D gene is possibly TRBD2 (6 bases). Germline-derived CDR1 and CDR2 are SSHAT and FNYEAQ (reference sequence). The CDR3 consists of 16 residues. The CDR3 loop reads CASSTGTPSSYNEQFF. The CDR3 region has the DNA TGTGCTAGCAGCACCGGGACTCCCAGCTCCTACAATGAGCAGTTCTTC.

This clonotype has only a few counts. The V gene is TRBV29-1, the J gene TRBJ2-3, with D hard to call. CDR3 size: 12 residues. With 2 bases removed from V and 2 bases from J, the gap between germline ends came to 5 bases. The germline gives CDR1 SQVTM, CDR2 ANQGSEA. The DNA for the CDR3 is TGCAGCGTTGAACAGTCCACAGATACGCAGTATTTT. Protein sequence: CSVEQSTDTQYF.

The chain uses TRBV20-1 and TRBJ2-5; 8 nucleotides line up with TRBD2. CDR1 is DFQATT, CDR2 SNEGSKA, per germline (reference sequence). J lost 5 bases, V lost 3 bases, and 11 bases had no gene match. The CDR3 extends over 15 amino acids. The CDR3 sequence is CSASPSTGGWETQYF. CDR3 in DNA: TGCAGTGCTAGTCCCTCGACGGGGGGGTGGGAGACCCAGTACTTC.

This clonotype showed up many times. The rearrangement links TRBV27 to TRBJ2-7, with D maybe TRBD1 (6 bases). Germline V gene lookup returns CDR1 MNHEY and CDR2 SMNVEV (reference sequence). The CDR3 covers 15 residues. Trimming took 2 bases from V and 5 from J, leaving 16 bases between them. This chain's CDR3 is CASSLGGQGWDEQYF. The DNA of the CDR3 is TGTGCCAGCAGTTTAGGGGGCCAGGGATGGGACGAGCAGTACTTC.

This clonotype was picked up a small number of times. The chain couples TRBV7-2 to TRBJ2-7; 7 bases match TRBD1. Per the germline V gene, CDR1 is SGHTA and CDR2 is FQGNSA. Trimming took 4 bases from V and 7 from J; bases not matched to a gene: 13. CDR3 size: 15 residues. Written as DNA, the CDR3 is TGTGCCAGCAGCTCGAGGACAGGTAATCCTAAAGAGCAGTACTTC. Its protein is CASSSRTGNPKEQYF.

V and J are TRBV29-1 and TRBJ2-5; D is possibly TRBD1 or TRBD2 (5 bases each). From germline, CDR1 is SQVTM and CDR2 ANQGSEA. The CDR3 has 12 residues. The V end was cut by 2 bases, the J end by 7 bases, with 11 bases between. The CDR3 bases are TGCAGCGTTGAACGGGGCCCTAGGACCCAGTACTTC. This gives the protein CSVERGPRTQYF.

The rearrangement uses TRBV10-1 and TRBJ1-1; D perhaps matches TRBD1 (5 bases). The CDR3 is 14 amino acids. CDR1 is WNHNN and CDR2 is SYGVQD in the germline V gene (reference sequence). Trimming left V 2 bases short and J 10 bases short, with 17 bases between. DNA of the CDR3: TGCGCCAGCAGTGAGGAACCAGGGAGGAGTAGAGCTTTCTTT. Protein sequence: CASSEEPGRSRAFF.

This clonotype was recorded a few times. The CDR3: CASSQEPPGGRAETQYF. The CDR3 nucleotides are TGCGCCAGCAGCCAAGAGCCCCCGGGGGGCAGGGCGGAGACCCAGTACTTC. V gene TRBV4-3 combines with J gene TRBJ2-5; D possibly corresponds to TRBD2 (7 bases). CDR1 LGHNA and CDR2 YSLEER come from the germline V gene. Trimming removed 0 bases at V and 5 bases at J, with 19 bases between. The CDR3 runs to 17 residues.

In this sample, this clonotype turned up a few times. The rearrangement joins TRBV28 to TRBJ2-1, with a tentative D call TRBD2 (6 bases). The CDR3 contains 19 residues. CDR1 is MDHEN and CDR2 is SYDVKM in the germline V gene. The V gene lost 4 bases and the J gene lost 2 bases, with 24 bases spanning the gap. The CDR3 region has the DNA TGTGCCAGCAGTTCCCCCTCGCGACGGGGCGGGGCTACCTACAATGAGCAGTTCTTC. It encodes CASSSPSRRGGATYNEQFF.

The V gene is TRBV4-3, the J gene TRBJ2-1, with unresolved D. V was pared by 1 base and J by 9 bases, with 13 bases between. From germline, CDR1 is LGHNA and CDR2 YSLEER. The CDR3 extends over 14 amino acids. The CDR3 is CASSQVVLLSEQFF. The CDR3 DNA is TGCGCCAGCAGCCAAGTGGTATTGTTGAGTGAGCAGTTCTTC.

There are a few counts of this clonotype. The rearrangement links TRBV7-2 to TRBJ2-7, with 7 bases matching TRBD1. The V gene end was trimmed by 4 bases and the J gene end by 3 bases; junction bases not matched to a gene: 3. CDR1 is SGHTA and CDR2 is FQGNSA in the germline V gene. The CDR3 is 13 amino acids. The CDR3 loop is CASSWGQLYEQYF. CDR3 sequence (DNA): TGTGCCAGCAGCTGGGGACAGCTCTACGAGCAGTACTTC.

The chain is built from TRBV7-2 and TRBJ1-2; TRBD1 matches 8 bases. The length of the CDR3 is 13 residues. Trimming took 4 bases from V and 10 from J; bases not matched to a gene: 8. Germline V gives CDR1 SGHTA, CDR2 FQGNSA. The CDR3 nucleotides are TGTGCCAGCAGCTCTGGAAGGACAGGGAACTACACCTTC. It translates to CASSSGRTGNYTF.

This clonotype was picked up many times. This chain connects TRBV20-1 to TRBJ2-2; weak D call: TRBD2 (5 bases). V lost 2 bases, J lost 0 bases, and 7 bases lay in between. The germline gives CDR1 DFQATT, CDR2 SNEGSKA (reference sequence). The CDR3 spans 14 residues. CDR3 DNA: TGCAGTGCTAGACTACTAGCGAACACCGGGGAGCTGTTTTTT. It is translated as CSARLLANTGELFF.

The chain couples TRBV7-2 to TRBJ2-1, with 13 bases fitting TRBD2. J gave up 11 bases and V 10 bases, and 5 bases lay outside the gene matches. Germline V CDR1 and CDR2: SGHTA, FQGNSA. The CDR3 is 12 residues long. The DNA of the CDR3 is TGTGCCACCGGACTAGCGGGGGATAAGCAGTTCTTC. Encoded protein: CATGLAGDKQFF.